These T cell receptor beta chains were read from a single sample in a study of long-term antiretroviral therapy in people with HIV. Sequencing used immunoSEQ multiplex PCR; TCRdb keeps in-frame clones, though not all of them. The sample includes more than 20,000 clones, 85% of them seen just once. The material sequenced was unsorted PBMCs, taken 2.3 years after starting antiretroviral therapy. The receptors stem from a man aged 35 to 55 with HIV. Both conserved end residues are part of each CDR3. D genes are given only for firm matches. Rows may omit the clone size; those that give it use once, few, many or a size class.

>TRBV5-1|.|TRBJ1-1|14|TRBD1
TGCGCCAGCAGCCCAGGGACCCAGGGGGATAAAGCTTTCTTT
CASSPGTQGDKAFF
>TRBV6-5|.|TRBJ2-7|13|.
TGTGCCAGCAGTTACTCTCTGCACTACGAGCAGTACTTC
CASSYSLHYEQYF
>TRBV2|.|TRBJ1-3|15|TRBD1
TGTGCCAGCAGTCGCTACAGGGGTTCTGGAAACACCATATATTTT
CASSRYRGSGNTIYF
>TRBV4-1|.|TRBJ2-7|16|.
TGCGCCAGCAGCCAGGCTTACCGGGGGGCGAGGACCGAGCAGTACTTC
CASSQAYRGARTEQYF
>TRBV2|.|TRBJ2-2|15|TRBD1
TGTGCCAGCAGTGTAGGACAGGGTTACACCGGGGAGCTGTTTTTT
CASSVGQGYTGELFF
>TRBV30|.|TRBJ1-1|14|.
TGTGCCTGGAGTAGGGGTTTTCAAGACACTGAAGCTTTCTTT
CAWSRGFQDTEAFF
>TRBV18|.|TRBJ1-2|16|.
TGTGCCAGCTCATCCAATTTACCCACCTCCAACTATGGCTACACCTTC
CASSSNLPTSNYGYTF
>TRBV7-9|.|TRBJ2-3|17|TRBD2
TGTGCCAGCAGCTCCCCGACTAGCGGGACCCCCACAGATACGCAGTATTTT
CASSSPTSGTPTDTQYF
>TRBV20-1|.|TRBJ2-1|11|TRBD1
TGCAGTGCTAGAGAGACAGGGAAGCAGTTCTTC
CSARETGKQFF
>TRBV11-3|.|TRBJ2-3|15|TRBD2
TGTGCCAGCAGCCCAACTAGCGGGATCGCAGATACGCAGTATTTT
CASSPTSGIADTQYF
>TRBV7-9|.|TRBJ2-1|12|.
TGTGCCAGCAGCCCGGACTTTCATGAGCAGTTCTTC
CASSPDFHEQFF
>TRBV4-1|once|TRBJ1-1|14|.
TGCGCCAGCAGCCAAGTAGTGGGAAGTCCTGAAGCTTTCTTT
CASSQVVGSPEAFF
>TRBV18|.|TRBJ2-3|15|.
TGTGCCAGCTCACCCTTTAAAGCGACCACAGATACGCAGTATTTT
CASSPFKATTDTQYF
>TRBV14|few|TRBJ1-4|14|.
TGTGCCAGCAGCCCGCAATCGTTGCCAGGAGGACTGTTTTTT
CASSPQSLPGGLFF
>TRBV6-4|.|TRBJ1-6|13|.
TGTGCCAGCAGTGCACTTCTTAATTCACCCCTCCACTTT
CASSALLNSPLHF
>TRBV4-1|few|TRBJ1-2|16|.
TGCGCCAGCAGCCAAGAAGGGTCCGGGACCGACTATGGCTACACCTTC
CASSQEGSGTDYGYTF
>TRBV7-7|few|TRBJ2-7|16|TRBD2
TGTGCTAGCAGCTTGACTAGCGGGAGATCTGACTACGAGCAGTACTTC
CASSLTSGRSDYEQYF
>TRBV5-5|.|TRBJ2-3|13|.
TGTGCCAGCAGCTTGGTTGGCACAGATACGCAGTATTTT
CASSLVGTDTQYF
>TRBV5-4|.|TRBJ2-3|13|.
TGTGCCAGCAGCTTAAACAGGGAAGATACGCAGTATTTT
CASSLNREDTQYF
>TRBV2|.|TRBJ1-1|13|TRBD1
TGTGCCAGCGGTGGACAGGGAAGAACTGAAGCTTTCTTT
CASGGQGRTEAFF
>TRBV6-5|.|TRBJ2-7|15|.
TGTGCCAGCAGTTACTCGCCGGGGGTACCGGACGAGCAGTACTTC
CASSYSPGVPDEQYF
>TRBV5-5|.|TRBJ2-7|14|.
TGTGCCAGCAGCTTGGCCGCGGATTGGGACGAGCAGTACTTC
CASSLAADWDEQYF
>TRBV7-9|.|TRBJ1-1|15|.
TGTGCCAGCAGCCCGCGATTGGGGGAGGACACTGAAGCTTTCTTT
CASSPRLGEDTEAFF
>TRBV27|.|TRBJ2-1|16|TRBD2
TGTGCCAGCAGCCGACAGGGGACTAGCGGCTACAATGAGCAGTTCTTC
CASSRQGTSGYNEQFF
>TRBV2|.|TRBJ1-1|17|.
TGTGCCAGCAGTGAAGCGGGCCCAGGGGTTGGGAACACTGAAGCTTTCTTT
CASSEAGPGVGNTEAFF
>TRBV4-1|few|TRBJ2-1|17|TRBD2
TGCGCCAGCAGCCAGGAAACCCTAGCGGGAGGGCCAAATGAGCAGTTCTTC
CASSQETLAGGPNEQFF
>TRBV5-6|.|TRBJ1-4|15|.
TGTGCCAGCAGCTTCTCGGACACGGGTAATGAAAAACTGTTTTTT
CASSFSDTGNEKLFF
>TRBV6-1|.|TRBJ1-4|15|.
TGTGCCAGCATGGGGACGGCGGCCCTTGTTGAAAAACTGTTTTTT
CASMGTAALVEKLFF
>TRBV29-1|.|TRBJ2-2|11|.
TGCAGCGTTTCCGGCACCGGGGAGCTGTTTTTT
CSVSGTGELFF
>TRBV7-6|.|TRBJ1-5|13|.
TGTGCCAGCCGCCAAGGTTTCGGTCAGCCCCAGCATTTT
CASRQGFGQPQHF
>TRBV11-2|.|TRBJ2-1|15|TRBD2
TGTGCCAGCACCCTGGGACTAGCGGGAGGGGTTGAGCAGTTCTTC
CASTLGLAGGVEQFF
>TRBV2|few|TRBJ1-5|17|TRBD1
TGTGCCAGCAGTTACGACAGGGGAAGGTTGAAAAATCAGCCCCAGCATTTT
CASSYDRGRLKNQPQHF
>TRBV2|.|TRBJ2-3|18|TRBD2
TGTGCCAGCAGTGACTACCCAGGACTAGCGGGTAGCACAGATACGCAGTATTTT
CASSDYPGLAGSTDTQYF
>TRBV18|.|TRBJ1-3|15|.
TGTGCCAGCTCACCTGACGGACGATCTGGAAACACCATATATTTT
CASSPDGRSGNTIYF
>TRBV14|.|TRBJ2-2|12|.
TGTGCCAGCAGCGGGAACACCGGGGAGCTGTTTTTT
CASSGNTGELFF
>TRBV30|.|TRBJ1-1|12|.
TGTGCCTGGATCGGACAGAGCGCTGAAGCTTTCTTT
CAWIGQSAEAFF
>TRBV7-9|few|TRBJ1-2|13|.
TGTGCCAGCAGCTTAGAACGGAACTATGGCTACACCTTC
CASSLERNYGYTF
>TRBV9|.|TRBJ1-2|14|.
TGTGCCAGCAGCAACTCGGGGGGGCCGCTTGGCTACACCTTC
CASSNSGGPLGYTF
>TRBV5-6|.|TRBJ2-1|15|TRBD2
TGTGCCAGCAGCTTTAGCGGGGGGTCTCACAATGAGCAGTTCTTC
CASSFSGGSHNEQFF
>TRBV11-3|.|TRBJ2-2|15|TRBD1
TGTGCCAGCAGCTCCGGGACAGGGAGGACCGGGGAGCTGTTTTTT
CASSSGTGRTGELFF
>TRBV10-3|.|TRBJ2-1|14|.
TGTGCCATCAGTCAGGACTGGCCCTACAATGAGCAGTTCTTC
CAISQDWPYNEQFF
>TRBV10-3|.|TRBJ2-7|13|.
TGTGCCATCAGTGGAGACCAGAACTACGAGCAGTACTTC
CAISGDQNYEQYF
>TRBV10-3|.|TRBJ2-7|16|.
TGTGCCATCAGTGAGTCGGTGGTACAGATCTCCTACGAGCAGTACTTC
CAISESVVQISYEQYF
>TRBV19|.|TRBJ1-5|18|.
TGTGCCAGTAGTACCCTAAACATCGGAGTTAGGAGCAATCAGCCCCAGCATTTT
CASSTLNIGVRSNQPQHF